These 31 T cell receptor beta chains originate from one sample sequenced in a study of Ad26.COV2.S vaccination and SARS-CoV-2 variants. Treatment specified: over 15 received Ad26.COV2.S at low or high dose, single or two shots; 5 received placebo; per-sample allocation not given. Collection of the samples took place on day 63 after the first injection of vaccine or placebo. Measured with immunoSEQ multiplex PCR; TCRdb has only the in-frame clones, and not every one. The data contain a few hundred thousand clones, roughly 90% of them singletons. The sample in question was peripheral blood, obtained in a trial of Ad26.COV2.S vaccine versus placebo. All receptors come from a person between 18 and 65 years old who received the Ad26.COV2.S COVID-19 vaccine or a placebo.

A remark on this clone: This sample also contains other DNA sequences that code for the same CDR3. The chain uses TRBV6-2 or TRBV6-3 and TRBJ2-5; D is tentatively TRBD1 or TRBD2 (5 bases each). Germline-derived CDR1 and CDR2 are MNHEY and SVGEGT. V dropped 6 bases and J dropped 4 bases, with 9 bases sitting between them. The CDR3 has 12 residues. CDR3 residues: CASSGTLETQYF. The DNA of the CDR3 is TGTGCCAGCAGCGGGACCTTAGAGACCCAGTACTTC.

The rearrangement links TRBV6-5 to TRBJ2-5, with 11 bases fitting TRBD2. After removal of 0 bases from V and 3 bases from J, the junction contained 0 bases not matched to a gene. This CDR3 comprises 15 residues. Germline CDR1 is MNHEY and CDR2 is SVGAGI. The CDR3 DNA reads as TGTGCCAGCAGTTACTCGACTAGCGGGGAAGAGACCCAGTACTTC. Protein: CASSYSTSGEETQYF.

The J gene is TRBJ1-3, the V gene TRBV3-1 (or the pseudogene TRBV3-2); 9 bases fit TRBD1. The germline CDR1 and CDR2 sequences are LGHDT and YNNKEL (reference sequence). The CDR3 is made up of 16 amino acids. The junction had 9 bases not matched to a gene; V was cut back by 4 bases and J by 5 bases. Written as DNA, the CDR3 is TGTGCCAGCAGCCCAGCCGGACAGGGGTTTCGAAACACCATATATTTT. Amino acid sequence: CASSPAGQGFRNTIYF.

The CDR3 loop is CASSLPGRSGNEQFF. The CDR3 bases are TGTGCCAGCAGCCTTCCTGGTAGGAGCGGCAATGAGCAGTTCTTC. The chain carries TRBV7-9 and TRBJ2-1; TRBD2 might be the D (5 bases). The CDR3 runs to 15 residues. V dropped 5 bases and J dropped 6 bases, with 17 bases sitting between them. Germline V CDR1 and CDR2: SEHNR, FQNEAQ (reference sequence). The full variable domain, its missing parts supplied by reference TRBV7-9 and TRBJ2-1, is DTGVSQNPRHKITKRGQNVTFRCDPISEHNRLYWYRQTLGQGPEFLTYFQNEAQLEKSRLLSDRFSAERPKGSFSTLEIQRTEQGDSAMYLCASSLPGRSGNEQFFGPGTRLTVL.

This chain connects TRBV29-1 to TRBJ2-7; D call uncertain. Germline values: CDR1 SQVTM, CDR2 ANQGSEA. The CDR3 sequence is 13 residues long. Trimming pared 3 bases from V and 0 bases from J, leaving 9 bases between. The CDR3 region has the DNA TGCAGCGTTGAGTCCCTCCACTCCTACGAGCAGTACTTC. This gives the protein CSVESLHSYEQYF.

The rearrangement uses TRBV9 and TRBJ2-3; 9 bases align to TRBD2. The CDR3 covers 14 residues. The J segment lost 6 bases and the V segment lost 5 bases, leaving 7 bases of the junction unmatched. Germline V gene sequence: CDR1 SGDLS, CDR2 YYNGEE. The chain's CDR3 is CASSRGGGADTQYF. In nucleotides, the CDR3 is TGTGCCAGCAGTCGAGGCGGGGGGGCGGATACGCAGTATTTT.

The count of this clone is one. The chain has TRBV2 and TRBJ2-5; D is possibly TRBD2 (7 bases). Trimming removed 7 bases at V and 4 bases at J, with 22 bases between. The CDR3 is 16 amino acids. CDR1 and CDR2 from the germline V gene are SNHLY and FYNNEI. The CDR3 spells CASTVTWGGGGETQYF. The CDR3 bases are TGTGCCAGCACTGTGACTTGGGGGGGCGGCGGAGAGACCCAGTACTTC. The entire variable domain, with the rest obtained from reference TRBV2 and TRBJ2-5, is as follows: EPEVTQTPSHQVTQMGQEVILRCVPISNHLYFYWYRQILGQKVEFLVSFYNNEISEKSEIFDDQFSVERPDGSNFTLKIRSTKLEDSAMYFCASTVTWGGGGETQYFGPGTRLLVL.

The chain uses TRBV7-8 and TRBJ1-4, with unresolved D. From germline, CDR1 is SGHVS and CDR2 FQNEAQ. This CDR3 region has 17 residues. Trimming removed 2 bases at V and 5 bases at J, with 18 bases between. The CDR3 DNA sequence: TGTGCCAGCAGCTTAATCGGGGAGTACTCCTACAATGAAAAACTGTTTTTT. As protein: CASSLIGEYSYNEKLFF.

The chain combines TRBV7-9 with TRBJ2-7; D is ambiguous. CDR1 and CDR2 from the germline V gene are SEHNR and FQNEAQ (reference sequence). The CDR3 covers 12 residues. Trimming left V 4 bases short and J 5 bases short, with 9 bases between. CDR3 bases: TGTGCCAGCAGCTCACGGTCACACGAGCAGTACTTC. Its protein product is CASSSRSHEQYF.

This clone has a handful of counts. J is TRBJ1-4 and V is TRBV28, with a weak D call TRBD1 (5 bases). Germline CDR1 and CDR2: MDHEN and SYDVKM. The length of the CDR3 is 16 residues. Between the trimmed V and J ends, which lost 3 bases and 4 bases, there was a span of 15 bases. The DNA of the CDR3 is TGTGCCAGCAGTTTGGGGGTAGGGTCGGGTAATGAAAAACTGTTTTTT. Amino acids: CASSLGVGSGNEKLFF. The whole variable domain, filled in from reference TRBV28 and TRBJ1-4, reads DVKVTQSSRYLVKRTGEKVFLECVQDMDHENMFWYRQDPGLGLRLIYFSYDVKMKEKGDIPEGYSVSREKKERFSLILESASTNQTSMYLCASSLGVGSGNEKLFFGSGTQLSVL.

CDR3 region: CATRVPSSYEQYF. CDR3 coding DNA: TGTGCCACCCGGGTTCCATCCTCCTACGAGCAGTACTTC. The chain is built from TRBV28 and TRBJ2-7; D is unclear. Per the germline V gene, CDR1 is MDHEN and CDR2 is SYDVKM. V was shortened by 10 bases and J by 0 bases, with 13 bases between the two germline ends. The CDR3 runs 13 residues.

The genes are TRBV3-1 (or the pseudogene TRBV3-2) and TRBJ1-1, with 9 positions matching TRBD1. After removal of 6 bases from V and 10 bases from J, the junction contained 3 bases not matched to a gene. CDR1 LGHDT and CDR2 YNNKEL come from the germline V gene (reference sequence). This CDR3 has 11 amino acids. In DNA form, the CDR3 reads TGTGCCAGCAGGGACAGGGGTGTAGCTTTCTTT. Encoded protein: CASRDRGVAFF.

The chain links TRBV7-9 to TRBJ2-4, with 10 nucleotides matching TRBD1. Germline-derived CDR1 and CDR2 are SEHNR and FQNEAQ (reference sequence). V lost 5 bases, J lost 3 bases, and 4 bases stayed unmatched. There are 15 residues in the CDR3. DNA of the CDR3: TGTGCCAGCAGCGATCGGACAGGGGGCAAAAACATTCAGTACTTC. Its translation: CASSDRTGGKNIQYF.

This chain uses TRBV30 with TRBJ1-6; TRBD1 matches 9 bases. The CDR3 length is 14 residues. CDR1 GTSNPN and CDR2 SVGIG come from the germline V gene (reference sequence). Trimming took 5 bases from V and 5 from J; bases not matched to a gene: 4. The CDR3 is CAWGTGSHNSPLHF. CDR3 nucleotide sequence: TGTGCCTGGGGGACAGGGAGTCATAATTCACCCCTCCACTTT. The full variable domain, completed using reference TRBV30 and TRBJ1-6, is SQTIHQWPATLVQPVGSPLSLECTVEGTSNPNLYWYRQAAGRGLQLLFYSVGIGQISSEVPQNLSASRPQDRQFILSSKKLLLSDSGFYLCAWGTGSHNSPLHFGNGTRLTVT.

This sequence joins TRBV7-8 and TRBJ1-3, with 7 bases fitting TRBD1. Germline V gives CDR1 SGHVS, CDR2 FQNEAQ. The ends lost 6 bases at V and 2 bases at J; junction bases unmatched: 10. This CDR3 has 16 residues. The CDR3 is CASSAGRGTAGNTIYF. The CDR3 nucleotides are TGTGCCAGCAGTGCGGGCAGGGGGACGGCTGGAAACACCATATATTTT. Together with reference TRBV7-8 and TRBJ1-3, the CDR3 gives the full variable domain: GAGVSQSPRYKVAKRGQDVALRCDPISGHVSLFWYQQALGQGPEFLTYFQNEAQLDKSGLPSDRFFAERPEGSVSTLKIQRTQQEDSAVYLCASSAGRGTAGNTIYFGEGSWLTVV.

The J gene is TRBJ1-5, the V gene TRBV19, with 7 bases identical to TRBD1. CDR3 length: 16 amino acids. Germline lookup yields CDR1 LNHDA and CDR2 SQIVND (reference sequence). Germline trimming cut 3 bases from V and 9 bases from J; bases unmatched to any gene: 14. The DNA for the CDR3 is TGTGCCAGTAGTATCGGGACAGTGGGGCTATCAAGGCCCCAGCATTTT. Translating it yields CASSIGTVGLSRPQHF. The variable domain in full, with the rest retrieved from reference TRBV19 and TRBJ1-5, is DGGITQSPKYLFRKEGQNVTLSCEQNLNHDAMYWYRQDPGQGLRLIYYSQIVNDFQKGDIAEGYSVSREKKESFPLTVTSAQKNPTAFYLCASSIGTVGLSRPQHFGDGTRLSIL.

The chain carries TRBV9 and TRBJ2-1, with 9 bases that match TRBD2. This CDR3 contains 15 residues. With V trimmed by 4 bases and J by 8 bases, 10 bases remained unmatched. Germline-derived CDR1 and CDR2 are SGDLS and YYNGEE. CDR3 protein: CASSPGAGGPHEQFF. CDR3 nucleotides: TGTGCCAGCAGCCCTGGGGCGGGGGGGCCCCATGAGCAGTTCTTC. Full variable domain (remainder filled in from reference TRBV9 and TRBJ2-1): DSGVTQTPKHLITATGQRVTLRCSPRSGDLSVYWYQQSLDQGLQFLIQYYNGEERAKGNILERFSAQQFPDLHSELNLSSLELGDSALYFCASSPGAGGPHEQFFGPGTRLTVL.

The chain carries TRBV2 and TRBJ1-5; a weak D match, TRBD1 (5 bases). The CDR3 is 16 amino acids. Trimming left V 4 bases short and J 5 bases short, with 18 bases between. Germline V CDR1 and CDR2: SNHLY, FYNNEI. The chain's CDR3 is CASSVPTRLGDQPQHF. CDR3 nucleotide sequence: TGTGCCAGCAGTGTACCGACCCGGTTGGGGGATCAGCCCCAGCATTTT.

This clone was observed a single time. The chain is built from TRBV7-2 and TRBJ2-7; 7 nucleotides line up with TRBD1. Losses at the gene ends were 2 bases for V and 6 bases for J; bases not matched to a gene: 1. CDR3 length equals 12 residues. Germline values: CDR1 SGHTA, CDR2 FQGNSA. This CDR3 is CASSLPGGEQYF. CDR3 coding DNA: TGTGCCAGCAGCTTACCAGGGGGCGAGCAGTACTTC. Variable domain in full (rest from reference TRBV7-2 and TRBJ2-7): GAGVSQSPSNKVTEKGKDVELRCDPISGHTALYWYRQSLGQGLEFLIYFQGNSAPDKSGLPSDRFSAERTGGSVSTLTIQRTQQEDSAVYLCASSLPGGEQYFGPGTRLTVT.

The chain joins TRBV28 to TRBJ2-7; 8 bases fit TRBD1. With V trimmed by 7 bases and J by 6 bases, 8 bases remained unmatched. The V gene's germline CDR1 is MDHEN and CDR2 SYDVKM. The CDR3 extends over 13 amino acids. This CDR3 reads CASTWTGWGEQYF. DNA for the CDR3: TGTGCCAGCACCTGGACAGGGTGGGGCGAGCAGTACTTC.

The chain has TRBV7-2 and TRBJ1-5; tentatively, D is TRBD1 (5 bases). The V end was cut by 5 bases, the J end by 0 bases, with 14 bases between. The CDR3 runs to 16 residues. The germline gives CDR1 SGHTA, CDR2 FQGNSA. The CDR3 spells CASSKAGTGSNQPQHF. CDR3 sequence (DNA): TGTGCCAGCAGCAAGGCCGGGACGGGTAGCAATCAGCCCCAGCATTTT.

This clone was counted once. The rearrangement joins TRBV20-1 to TRBJ1-2; D gene unclear. From germline, CDR1 is DFQATT and CDR2 SNEGSKA (reference sequence). V lost 1 base, J lost 7 bases, and 7 bases lay in between. CDR3 length equals 11 residues. CDR3 in DNA: TGCAGTGCTAGAGTATCAGGTGGCTACACCTTC. As protein: CSARVSGGYTF.

The chain couples TRBV7-9 to TRBJ1-2, with 12 bases lining up with TRBD1. With V trimmed by 5 bases and J by 3 bases, 10 bases remained unmatched. The CDR3 is 17 amino acids. Germline lookup yields CDR1 SEHNR and CDR2 FQNEAQ (reference sequence). For the CDR3, the DNA is TGTGCCAGCAGCCCTACTAGGGGACAGGGGGCGGACTATGGCTACACCTTC. It translates to CASSPTRGQGADYGYTF.

The chain is built from TRBV11-3 and TRBJ2-3; D is undetermined. Germline V lookup: CDR1 SGHNT, CDR2 YENEEA. The V gene lost 1 base and the J gene lost 2 bases, with 4 bases spanning the gap. CDR3 length: 13 amino acids. The CDR3 DNA sequence: TGTGCCAGCAGCTTAGGGACCACAGATACGCAGTATTTT. Translating gives CASSLGTTDTQYF. Supplemented by reference TRBV11-3 and TRBJ2-3, the full variable domain reads EAGVVQSPRYKIIEKKQPVAFWCNPISGHNTLYWYLQNLGQGPELLIRYENEEAVDDSQLPKDRFSAERLKGVDSTLKIQPAELGDSAVYLCASSLGTTDTQYFGPGTRLTVL.

The genes are TRBV5-1 and TRBJ1-6; the D is unclear. Germline V gene lookup returns CDR1 SGHRS and CDR2 YFSETQ. The CDR3 runs 14 residues. Trimming took 4 bases from V and 6 from J, leaving 11 bases between them. CDR3 in amino acids: CASSIPGPNSPLHF. The CDR3 DNA reads as TGCGCCAGCAGCATCCCCGGGCCTAATTCACCCCTCCACTTT.

The chain combines TRBV30 with TRBJ2-2; the D call may be TRBD1 or TRBD2 (5 bases each). CDR3 length equals 13 residues. Germline CDR1 GTSNPN, CDR2 SVGIG (reference sequence). The V and J ends lost 0 bases and 6 bases respectively, with 8 bases between them. CDR3 in amino acids: CAWSVMGAGELFF. The CDR3 DNA reads TGTGCCTGGAGTGTAATGGGGGCCGGGGAGCTGTTTTTT.

This chain uses TRBV6-2 or TRBV6-3 with TRBJ1-6, with D possibly matching TRBD1 (5 bases). The CDR3 is made up of 14 amino acids. Germline CDR1 reads MNHEY; CDR2 reads SVGEGT. The germline V and J ends were trimmed by 2 bases and 9 bases, with 11 bases remaining between them. This chain's CDR3 is CASSYRTYGSPLHF. The CDR3 nucleotides are TGTGCCAGCAGTTACCGGACATACGGTTCACCCCTCCACTTT.

The chain uses TRBV12-3 or TRBV12-4 and TRBJ1-2; D is unclear. The CDR3 length is 12 residues. V shed 8 bases and J shed 8 bases, with 15 bases lying between them. The CDR3 DNA sequence: TGTGCCAGCTCAAAGACTCGCGACGGCTACACCTTC. As protein: CASSKTRDGYTF.

The V and J genes are TRBV3-1 (or the pseudogene TRBV3-2) and TRBJ2-1; 10 nucleotides agree with TRBD2. With 0 bases clipped from V and 8 bases from J, the junction kept 13 bases outside the gene matches. This CDR3 has 18 amino acids. Germline V CDR1 and CDR2: LGHDT, YNNKEL (reference sequence). The CDR3 bases are TGTGCCAGCAGCCAAGATGTAATAGCGGGGGGCCGATGGTATGAGCAGTTCTTC. It is translated as CASSQDVIAGGRWYEQFF.

This chain uses TRBV7-2 with TRBJ2-3, with D possibly being TRBD2 (5 bases). Per germline, CDR1 SGHTA and CDR2 FQGNSA. This CDR3 is built from 15 residues. The V and J ends lost 5 bases and 0 bases respectively, with 12 bases between them. The CDR3 nucleotides are TGTGCCAGCAGCCGGATTAAGCGGAGCACAGATACGCAGTATTTT. Its translation: CASSRIKRSTDTQYF. The variable domain in full, with the rest retrieved from reference TRBV7-2 and TRBJ2-3, is GAGVSQSPSNKVTEKGKDVELRCDPISGHTALYWYRQSLGQGLEFLIYFQGNSAPDKSGLPSDRFSAERTGGSVSTLTIQRTQQEDSAVYLCASSRIKRSTDTQYFGPGTRLTVL.

This chain joins TRBV5-8 and TRBJ2-1; possibly TRBD1 or TRBD2 for D (5 bases each). Trimming stripped 0 bases from V and 5 bases from J, with 12 bases between. Germline-derived CDR1 and CDR2 are SGHTS and YDEGEE. This CDR3 has 15 amino acids. The DNA for the CDR3 is TGTGCCAGCAGCTTGGGGTGGGGGAGCCACAATGAGCAGTTCTTC. As protein: CASSLGWGSHNEQFF.